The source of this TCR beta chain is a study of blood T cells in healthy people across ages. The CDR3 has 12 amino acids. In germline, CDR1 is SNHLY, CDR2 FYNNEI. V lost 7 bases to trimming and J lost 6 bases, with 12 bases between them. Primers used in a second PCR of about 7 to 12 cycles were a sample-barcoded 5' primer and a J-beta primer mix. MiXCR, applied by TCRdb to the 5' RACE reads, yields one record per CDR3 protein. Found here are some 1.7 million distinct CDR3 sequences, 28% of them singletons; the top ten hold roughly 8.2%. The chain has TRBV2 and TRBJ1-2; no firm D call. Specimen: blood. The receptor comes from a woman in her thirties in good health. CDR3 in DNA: TGTGCCAGCACCGTACAGTTCGATGGCTACACCTTC. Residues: CASTVQFDGYTF.